This T cell receptor beta chain stems from a study of blood T cell repertoires in COVID-19. Turning to the study itself: Acute-phase and convalescent COVID-19 samples originated in the United States, Italy and Spain. T cells, B-cell-depleted T cells, or PBMCs supplied cDNA or gDNA.

In the original processing: Reference gene primer amplification gave nucleated cell count estimates. Clones were read by immunoSEQ multiplex PCR, and TCRdb kept only the in-frame ones, dropping some. That table furnishes V, J and clone size, whereas the DNA furnished D and trimming. The sample has under 70,000 clones, 90% seen once. This clone was observed a single time. Per the germline V gene, CDR1 is SGHRS and CDR2 is YFSETQ. This CDR3 comprises 15 residues. Trimming took 1 base from V and 4 from J, leaving 15 bases between them. The specimen sequenced was peripheral blood. The receptor comes from a man between 60 and 75 years old with active COVID-19. The chain combines TRBV5-1 with TRBJ2-7, with a weak D call TRBD2 (7 bases). The CDR3 reads CASSLTPGGTYEQYF. CDR3 DNA: TGCGCCAGCAGCTTGACTCCGGGGGGCACTTACGAGCAGTACTTC.